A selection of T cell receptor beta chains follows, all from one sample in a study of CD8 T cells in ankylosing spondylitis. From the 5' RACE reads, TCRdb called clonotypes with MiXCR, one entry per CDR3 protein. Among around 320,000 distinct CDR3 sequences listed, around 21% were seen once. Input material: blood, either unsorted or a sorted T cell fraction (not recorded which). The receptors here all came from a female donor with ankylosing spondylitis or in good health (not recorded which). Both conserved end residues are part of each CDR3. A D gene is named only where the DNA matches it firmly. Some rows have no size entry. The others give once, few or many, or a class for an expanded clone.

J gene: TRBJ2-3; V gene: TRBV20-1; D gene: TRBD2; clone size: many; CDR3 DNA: TGCAGTGCACCGACGACTAGCGGGACTGATACGCAGTATTTT; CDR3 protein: CSAPTTSGTDTQYF
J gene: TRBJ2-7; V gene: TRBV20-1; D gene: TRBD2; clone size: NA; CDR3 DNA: TGCAGTGCTAGAGATGGGAGCGGGAGGTCTAGGTACGAGCAGTACTTC; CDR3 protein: CSARDGSGRSRYEQYF
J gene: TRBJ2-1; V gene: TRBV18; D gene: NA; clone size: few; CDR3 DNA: TGTGCCAGCTCATCCAGTTGGGATGAGCAGTTCTTC; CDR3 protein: CASSSSWDEQFF
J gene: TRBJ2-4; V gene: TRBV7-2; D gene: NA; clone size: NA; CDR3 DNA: TGTGCCAGCAGCTTAGTGGGACTAGCCAAAAACATTCAGTACTTC; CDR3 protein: CASSLVGLAKNIQYF
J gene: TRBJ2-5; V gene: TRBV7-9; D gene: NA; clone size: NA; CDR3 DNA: TGTGCCAGCAGCTTAACCTCAGGGTATGGAGAGACCCAGTACTTC; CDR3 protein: CASSLTSGYGETQYF
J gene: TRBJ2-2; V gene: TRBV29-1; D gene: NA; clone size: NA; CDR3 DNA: TGCAGCGGTAAACAGAGCGTCGGGGAGCTGTTTTTT; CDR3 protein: CSGKQSVGELFF
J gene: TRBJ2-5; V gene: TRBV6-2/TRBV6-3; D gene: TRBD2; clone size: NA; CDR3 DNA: TGTGCCAGCAGTTCCCGTTTAGCGGGATCGAGGCAAGAGACCCAGTACTTC; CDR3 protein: CASSSRLAGSRQETQYF
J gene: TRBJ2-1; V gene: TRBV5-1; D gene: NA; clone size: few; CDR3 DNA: TGCGCCAGCAGCTTGTTCACGGGACAAACCTACAATGAGCAGTTCTTC; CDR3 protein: CASSLFTGQTYNEQFF
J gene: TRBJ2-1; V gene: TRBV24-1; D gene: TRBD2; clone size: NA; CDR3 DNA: TGTGCCACCAGTGATTTGCCGGGACTAGCGGGCTACAATGAGCAGTTCTTC; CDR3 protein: CATSDLPGLAGYNEQFF
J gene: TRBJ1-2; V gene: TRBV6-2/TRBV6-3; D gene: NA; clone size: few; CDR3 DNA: TGTGCCAGCAGTCCTCCGGGTTCCCTGTATGGCTACACCTTC; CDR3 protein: CASSPPGSLYGYTF
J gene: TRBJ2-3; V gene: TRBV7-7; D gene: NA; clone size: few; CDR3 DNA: TGTGCCAGCAGCGCGAGCGGGTCTAGCACAGATACGCAGTATTTT; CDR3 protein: CASSASGSSTDTQYF
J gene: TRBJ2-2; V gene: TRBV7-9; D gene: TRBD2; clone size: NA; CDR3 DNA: TGTGCCAGCAGCTCCCACGGCGGGAGGAACACCGGGGAGCTGTTTTTT; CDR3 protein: CASSSHGGRNTGELFF
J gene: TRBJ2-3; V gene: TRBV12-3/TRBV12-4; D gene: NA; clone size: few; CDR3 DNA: TGTGCCAGCAGTTTAACACTATCGGCAGATACGCAGTATTTT; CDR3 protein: CASSLTLSADTQYF
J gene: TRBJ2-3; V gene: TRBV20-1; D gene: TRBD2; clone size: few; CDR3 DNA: TGCAGTGCTAAGCTAGCGGGAGTTCGAGATACGCAGTATTTT; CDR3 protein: CSAKLAGVRDTQYF
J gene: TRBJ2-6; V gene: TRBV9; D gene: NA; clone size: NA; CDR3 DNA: TGTGCCAGCAGCGTAGTTCCGGGCGTCCTGACTTTC; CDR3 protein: CASSVVPGVLTF
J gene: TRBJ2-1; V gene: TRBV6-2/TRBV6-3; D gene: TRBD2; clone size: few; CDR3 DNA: TGTGCCAGCAGTTTAGCGGGAGGTCCCCTAGGTGAGCAGTTCTTC; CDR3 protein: CASSLAGGPLGEQFF
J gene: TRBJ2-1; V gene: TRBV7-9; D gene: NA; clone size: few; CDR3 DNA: TGTGCCAGCAGCTTACCTCTGGGAGAGCAGTTCTTC; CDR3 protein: CASSLPLGEQFF
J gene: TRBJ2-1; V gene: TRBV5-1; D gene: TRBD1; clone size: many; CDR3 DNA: TGCGCCAGCAGCCAGGATCGAGGGACAGGCCTCTACAATGAGCAGTTCTTC; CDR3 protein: CASSQDRGTGLYNEQFF
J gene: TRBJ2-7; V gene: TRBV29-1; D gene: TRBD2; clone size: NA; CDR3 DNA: TGCAGCGTTGACTCAGCGGGAGGGCCAGACGAGCAGTACTTC; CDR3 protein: CSVDSAGGPDEQYF
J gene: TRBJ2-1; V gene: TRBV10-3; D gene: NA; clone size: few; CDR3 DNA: TGTGCCATCGGCCAGGGTAACCGGGGCGCCTACAATGAGCAGTTCTTC; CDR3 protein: CAIGQGNRGAYNEQFF
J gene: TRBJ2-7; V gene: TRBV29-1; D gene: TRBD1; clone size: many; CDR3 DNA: TGCAGCGTTTCGGACAGGGGGGGATCCTACGAGCAGTACTTC; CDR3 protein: CSVSDRGGSYEQYF
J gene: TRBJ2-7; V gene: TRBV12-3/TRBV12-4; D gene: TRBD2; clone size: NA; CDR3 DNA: TGTGCCAGCAGTCGGACTAGCGGGACTATTGGGGGGGAGCAGTACTTC; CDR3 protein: CASSRTSGTIGGEQYF
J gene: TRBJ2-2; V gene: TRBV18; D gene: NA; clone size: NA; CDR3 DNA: TGTGCCAGCTCACCGGGACCGCCGAGCACCGGGGAGCTGTTTTTT; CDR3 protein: CASSPGPPSTGELFF
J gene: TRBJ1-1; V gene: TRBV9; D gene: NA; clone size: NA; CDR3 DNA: TGTGCCAGCAGCGTAGAAAGGTTCACTGAAGCTTTCTTT; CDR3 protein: CASSVERFTEAFF
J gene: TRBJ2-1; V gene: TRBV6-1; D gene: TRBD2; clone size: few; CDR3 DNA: TGTGCCAGCAGCCCACTGACTAGCGGGGCCTACAATGAGCAGTTCTTC; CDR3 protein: CASSPLTSGAYNEQFF
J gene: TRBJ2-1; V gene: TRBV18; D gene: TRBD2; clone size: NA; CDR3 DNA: TGTGCCAGCTCACCTGGGACTAGCGGGAGGGCCAATGAGCAGTTCTTC; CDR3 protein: CASSPGTSGRANEQFF
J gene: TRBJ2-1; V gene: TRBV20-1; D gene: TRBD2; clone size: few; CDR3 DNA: TGCAGTGCTAGAGATCGGATAGCGGGAAACTACAATGAGCAGTTCTTC; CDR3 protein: CSARDRIAGNYNEQFF
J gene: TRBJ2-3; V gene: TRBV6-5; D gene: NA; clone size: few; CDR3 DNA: TGTGCCAGCAGGTTACTGATTGACGGTGATACGCAGTATTTT; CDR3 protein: CASRLLIDGDTQYF
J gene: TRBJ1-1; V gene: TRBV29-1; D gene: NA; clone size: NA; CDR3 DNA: TGCAGCGTTGGGGGGATGAACACTGAAGCTTTCTTT; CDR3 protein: CSVGGMNTEAFF
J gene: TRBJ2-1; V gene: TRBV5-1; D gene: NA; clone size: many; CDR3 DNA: TGCGCCAGCAGCTTGGGCGGAGGTGTGAATGAGCAGTTCTTC; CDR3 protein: CASSLGGGVNEQFF
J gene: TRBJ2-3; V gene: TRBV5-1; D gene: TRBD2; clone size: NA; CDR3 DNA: TGCGCCAGCAGTTGGAGCGGGAGGCACACAGATACGCAGTATTTT; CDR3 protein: CASSWSGRHTDTQYF
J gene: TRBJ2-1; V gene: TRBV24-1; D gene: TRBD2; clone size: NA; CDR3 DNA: TGTGCCACCAGTGACTCCGGGACTACCTTCAATGAGCAGTTCTTC; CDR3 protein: CATSDSGTTFNEQFF
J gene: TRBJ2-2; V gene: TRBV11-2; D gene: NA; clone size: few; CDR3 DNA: TGTGCCAGCAGCTTTATGTGGACCGGGGAGCTGTTTTTT; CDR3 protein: CASSFMWTGELFF
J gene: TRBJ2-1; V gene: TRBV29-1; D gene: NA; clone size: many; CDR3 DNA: TGCAGCGTTTCGGCGAGAAGGGTGAAAAATGAGCAGTTCTTC; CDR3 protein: CSVSARRVKNEQFF
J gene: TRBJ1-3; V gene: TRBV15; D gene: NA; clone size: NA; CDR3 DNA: TGTGCCACCAGCGGCGAAATTGGAAACACCATATATTTT; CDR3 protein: CATSGEIGNTIYF
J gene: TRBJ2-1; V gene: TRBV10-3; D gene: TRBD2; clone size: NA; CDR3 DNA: TGTGCCATCGGGGGGGATACTAGCGGGCCTAGCTCCTACAATGAGCAGTTCTTC; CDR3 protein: CAIGGDTSGPSSYNEQFF
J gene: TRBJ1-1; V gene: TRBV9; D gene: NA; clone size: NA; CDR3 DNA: TGTGCCAGCAGCGTAGCGCCCACTCTGAACACTGAAGCTTTCTTT; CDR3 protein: CASSVAPTLNTEAFF
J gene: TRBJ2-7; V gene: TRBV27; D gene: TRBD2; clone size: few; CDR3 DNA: TGTGCCAGCAGTTTCCTAAGTAGCGGGAGGGCCGGGTACGAGCAGTACTTC; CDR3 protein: CASSFLSSGRAGYEQYF
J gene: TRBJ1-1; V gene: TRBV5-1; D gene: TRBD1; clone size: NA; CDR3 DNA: TGCGCCAGCAGCTTGGGGCGACCGGGACAGACGGCTTTCTTT; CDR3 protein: CASSLGRPGQTAFF
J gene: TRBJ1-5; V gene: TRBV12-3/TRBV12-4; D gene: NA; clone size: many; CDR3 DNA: TGTGCCAGCAGTTTCCGGGAAAATCAGCCCCAGCATTTT; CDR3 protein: CASSFRENQPQHF
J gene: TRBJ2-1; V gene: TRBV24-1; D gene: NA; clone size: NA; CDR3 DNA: TGTGCCACCAGTAGAGGAGGGGCGGGCCCAGACAATGAGCAGTTCTTC; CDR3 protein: CATSRGGAGPDNEQFF
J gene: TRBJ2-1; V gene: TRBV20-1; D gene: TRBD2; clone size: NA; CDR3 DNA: TGCAGTGCTAGACTAGCGGGAGTCGGGGGGAGCAACAATGAGCAGTTCTTC; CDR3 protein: CSARLAGVGGSNNEQFF
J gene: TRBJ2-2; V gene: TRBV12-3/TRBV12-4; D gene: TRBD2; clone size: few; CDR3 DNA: TGTGCCAGCTCCCGGACTAGCGGGAGTGGCGGGGGCGGGGAGCTGTTTTTT; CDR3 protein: CASSRTSGSGGGGELFF
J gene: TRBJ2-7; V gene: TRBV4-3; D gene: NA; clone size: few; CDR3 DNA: TGCGCCAGCAGCCAAGAGGGCAGTGGCGAGCAGTACTTC; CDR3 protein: CASSQEGSGEQYF
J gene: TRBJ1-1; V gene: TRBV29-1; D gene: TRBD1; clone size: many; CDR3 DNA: TGCAGCGTGTGGACAGGAAACACTGAAGCTTTCTTT; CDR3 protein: CSVWTGNTEAFF
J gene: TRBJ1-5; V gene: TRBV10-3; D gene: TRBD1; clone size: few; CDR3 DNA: TGTGCCATCAGTGGGGACAGGGGATATAGCAATCAGCCCCAGCATTTT; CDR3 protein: CAISGDRGYSNQPQHF